The TCR beta chain described here comes from a study of blood T cell repertoires in COVID-19. On the study more broadly: Acute and convalescent COVID-19 samples came from the United States, Italy and Spain. The analysed material was cDNA or gDNA that came from T cells, B-cell-depleted T cells, or PBMCs.

In the authors' workflow: Nucleated cell counts were estimated from reference gene primer amplification. Some clones are missing from TCRdb's copy, which holds only in-frame ones; the method was immunoSEQ multiplex PCR. The V and J calls and the clone size are those of that table, but D and trimming were determined from the DNA. The top ten hold about 2% of the sample, which has 210,000 or so clones, about 88% seen once. V dropped 6 bases and J dropped 3; count of bases not matched to a gene: 11. CDR1 and CDR2 (germline): SGDLS, YYNGEE. This CDR3 has 15 residues. Sequencing was done on a sample of peripheral blood. The chain couples TRBV9 to TRBJ1-1, with 7 bases matching TRBD1. The source of this sequence is a man in his forties with active or convalescent COVID-19. In DNA form, the CDR3 reads TGTGCCAGCACCCGGTCCGGGACAGCAGACACTGAAGCTTTCTTT. Translating gives CASTRSGTADTEAFF.